Below, 21 T cell receptor beta chains from the same sample are listed, as sequenced in a study of blood T cells in healthy people across ages. Primers used in a second PCR of about 6 to 12 cycles were a sample-barcoded 5' primer and a J-beta primer mix. MiXCR, run by TCRdb on the 5' RACE reads, gives a single entry per CDR3 protein. The table lists roughly 800,000 distinct CDR3 sequences, roughly 60% of them singletons. Sequencing used blood. All receptors come from a man in his thirties or forties in good health.

CDR3 amino acids: CASSQFSGASYEQYF. Written as DNA, the CDR3 is TGCGCCAGCAGCCAATTTAGCGGGGCCTCCTACGAGCAGTACTTC. The chain uses TRBV4-1 and TRBJ2-7, with TRBD2 identical over 8 bases. CDR3 length: 15 residues. Germline trimming cut 2 bases from V and 0 bases from J; bases unmatched to any gene: 3. Germline CDR1 reads MGHRA; CDR2 reads YSYEKL.

The chain combines TRBV20-1 with TRBJ1-6, with D possibly TRBD1 on 5 matching bases. With 0 bases removed from V and 6 bases from J, the gap between germline ends came to 15 bases. This CDR3 has 16 residues. CDR1 and CDR2 from the germline V gene are DFQATT and SNEGSKA (reference sequence). As DNA, the CDR3 is TGCAGTGCTAGAGACAGGGCACGGGGGGGTAATTCACCCCTCCACTTT. This encodes CSARDRARGGNSPLHF.

This clonotype has more than one count but fewer than ten. This chain uses TRBV5-1 with TRBJ1-2; no clear D. Trimming cost V 0 bases and J 9 bases, with 6 bases left between them. Germline V gene lookup returns CDR1 SGHRS and CDR2 YFSETQ. The length of the CDR3 is 11 residues. CDR3 in amino acids: CASSLGPSYTF. The CDR3, as DNA: TGCGCCAGCAGCTTGGGACCGAGCTACACCTTC. The full variable domain, in which reference TRBV5-1 and TRBJ1-2 provide the parts outside the CDR3, is KAGVTQTPRYLIKTRGQQVTLSCSPISGHRSVSWYQQTPGQGLQFLFEYFSETQRNKGNFPGRFSGRQFSNSRSEMNVSTLELGDSALYLCASSLGPSYTFGSGTRLTVV.

As concerns this clonotype: This may come from a read error, since a much larger clone is one base off. The V call is TRBV15, the J call TRBJ2-7; D is possibly TRBD1 (5 bases). The germline CDR1 and CDR2 sequences are LNHNV and YYDKDF (reference sequence). This CDR3 comprises 14 residues. CDR3 DNA: TGTGCCACCGGCAGAGGACAAGGTTCTCGGGAGCAGTACTTC. It is translated as CATGRGQGSREQYF.

The chain links TRBV20-1 to TRBJ2-1, with 7 bases lining up with TRBD2. With the DNA end fitting TRBJ2-7 better, the J assignment may be wrong. The CDR3 extends over 14 amino acids. CDR1 is DFQATT and CDR2 is SNEGSKA in the germline V gene (reference sequence). This CDR3 reads CSAREAGVNNEQYF. CDR3 coding DNA: TGCAGTGCTAGAGAGGCGGGAGTTAACAATGAGCAGTACTTC.

The V gene is TRBV20-1, the J gene TRBJ2-7, with D possibly being TRBD1 or TRBD2 (5 bases each). The germline V gene has CDR1 DFQATT and CDR2 SNEGSKA (reference sequence). Trimming cost V 4 bases and J 4 bases, with 17 bases left between them. The CDR3 is 14 amino acids. The DNA of the CDR3 is TGCAGTGCTAATGACCTGAGGGGACGATACGAGCAGTACTTC. As protein: CSANDLRGRYEQYF.

This clonotype was seen a handful of times. The CDR3 is CASSFQGNEQFF. CDR3 nucleotides: TGCGCCAGCAGCTTTCAGGGCAATGAGCAGTTCTTC. V and J are TRBV5-1 and TRBJ2-1; the D gene is possibly TRBD1 (5 bases). Per germline, CDR1 SGHRS and CDR2 YFSETQ. CDR3 length equals 12 residues. Trimming took 2 bases from V and 6 from J, leaving 6 bases between them. The whole variable domain, filled in from reference TRBV5-1 and TRBJ2-1, reads KAGVTQTPRYLIKTRGQQVTLSCSPISGHRSVSWYQQTPGQGLQFLFEYFSETQRNKGNFPGRFSGRQFSNSRSEMNVSTLELGDSALYLCASSFQGNEQFFGPGTRLTVL.

V is TRBV20-1 and J is TRBJ2-7; 7 nucleotides agree with TRBD1. CDR1 DFQATT and CDR2 SNEGSKA come from the germline V gene (reference sequence). The CDR3 is made up of 13 amino acids. Trimming cost V 6 bases and J 9 bases; bases outside gene matches: 14. The CDR3 DNA is TGCAGTGCGTCCGGGACAGACCTACGAGGGCAGTACTTC. It translates to CSASGTDLRGQYF.

The rearrangement links TRBV5-1 to TRBJ2-3; unclear D gene. The CDR3 runs to 14 residues. V was trimmed by 4 bases and J by 5 bases, leaving 14 bases between them. Germline-derived CDR1 and CDR2 are SGHRS and YFSETQ. This chain's CDR3 is CASSVGQSLDTQYF. The DNA for the CDR3 is TGCGCCAGCAGCGTGGGCCAGAGCCTAGATACGCAGTATTTT.

Concerning this clonotype itself: A much more abundant neighbour one base away suggests this may be a read error. This sequence joins TRBV3-1 and TRBJ2-7; TRBD2 aligns across 7 bases. Germline V gene lookup returns CDR1 LGHDT and CDR2 YNNKEL (reference sequence). The CDR3 length is 15 residues. This CDR3 is CAGSPGTGGVYGQYF. Here the CDR3 DNA reads TGTGCCGGCAGCCCCGGAACGGGAGGAGTGTATGGGCAGTACTTC.

This clonotype was seen a few times. The genes are TRBV20-1 and TRBJ1-4; no clear D gene. V gave up 0 bases and J gave up 8 bases, with 16 bases separating them. The germline gives CDR1 DFQATT, CDR2 SNEGSKA (reference sequence). The length of the CDR3 is 15 residues. CDR3 region: CSARDRRGEGEKLFF. CDR3 nucleotides: TGCAGTGCTAGAGACCGACGGGGAGAGGGCGAAAAACTGTTTTTT.

This clonotype has a handful of counts. The chain carries TRBV29-1 and TRBJ2-1; 8 nucleotides align to TRBD2. Germline V lookup: CDR1 SQVTM, CDR2 ANQGSEA. With V trimmed by 6 bases and J by 0 bases, 7 bases remained unmatched. This CDR3 contains 15 residues. CDR3 amino acids: CSVVAGSSSYNEQFF. CDR3 DNA sequence: TGCAGCGTGGTAGCGGGGTCTAGCTCCTACAATGAGCAGTTCTTC.

This clonotype has only a few counts. V is TRBV20-1 and J is TRBJ2-1, with D maybe TRBD1 (6 bases). Germline V gives CDR1 DFQATT, CDR2 SNEGSKA (reference sequence). V dropped 0 bases and J dropped 8 bases, with 17 bases sitting between them. This CDR3 comprises 15 residues. The DNA for the CDR3 is TGCAGTGCTAGAGATCGAACAGGGAGCGGCGATGAGCAGTTCTTC. Encoded protein: CSARDRTGSGDEQFF.

This clonotype appeared a few times. The chain is built from TRBV2 and TRBJ2-7; 10 bases agree with TRBD2. Germline CDR1 and CDR2: SNHLY and FYNNEI. V dropped 8 bases and J dropped 2; count of bases not matched to a gene: 9. This CDR3 is built from 15 residues. In DNA form, the CDR3 reads TGTGCCAGCCACAATCCTAGCGGGAGACCCTACGAGCAGTACTTC. This translates into CASHNPSGRPYEQYF.

The rearrangement links TRBV5-1 to TRBJ2-5; perhaps D is TRBD1 or TRBD2 (5 bases each). The J call may be faulty, since TRBJ2-7 better matches the DNA end. Germline V CDR1 and CDR2: SGHRS, YFSETQ. The CDR3 runs to 14 residues. CDR3 loop: CASSLSPGADEQYF. The CDR3 DNA sequence: TGCGCCAGCAGCTTGTCCCCCGGGGCTGACGAGCAGTACTTC.

The CDR3 spells CASSPQPRGQETQYF. CDR3 in DNA: TGTGCCAGCTCACCTCAGCCTAGGGGCCAAGAGACCCAGTACTTC. The genes are TRBV18 and TRBJ2-5; tentatively, D is TRBD1 (5 bases). Germline V CDR1 and CDR2: KGHSH, LQKENI. Trimming removed 3 bases at V and 1 base at J, with 12 bases between. The CDR3 has 15 amino acids.

This clonotype appeared once. V gene TRBV6-1 combines with J gene TRBJ2-3; 9 bases fit TRBD1. CDR1 is MNHNS, CDR2 SASEGT, per germline. The CDR3 sequence is 16 residues long. With V trimmed by 4 bases and J by 6 bases, 11 bases remained unmatched. Here the CDR3 DNA reads TGTGCCAGCAGTGCAGGACCGGGACAGGGTTCCGATACGCAGTATTTT. Translation gives CASSAGPGQGSDTQYF.

The sample holds many counts of this clonotype. This chain uses TRBV7-2 with TRBJ2-3; D is uncertain. V was shortened by 5 bases and J by 6 bases, with 21 bases between the two germline ends. CDR1 and CDR2 (germline): SGHTA, FQGNSA. The CDR3 is made up of 16 amino acids. CDR3 amino acids: CASSPDRRRSMDTQYF. The CDR3, as DNA: TGTGCCAGCAGCCCCGATCGCCGTCGGTCCATGGATACGCAGTATTTT. Based on the CDR3 plus reference TRBV7-2 and TRBJ2-3, the full variable domain is GAGVSQSPSNKVTEKGKDVELRCDPISGHTALYWYRQSLGQGLEFLIYFQGNSAPDKSGLPSDRFSAERTGGSVSTLTIQRTQQEDSAVYLCASSPDRRRSMDTQYFGPGTRLTVL.

The V and J genes are TRBV15 and TRBJ2-1, with D perhaps matching TRBD1 or TRBD2 (5 bases each). Trimming removed 0 bases at V and 7 bases at J, with 13 bases between. The CDR3 runs to 15 residues. CDR1 LNHNV and CDR2 YYDKDF come from the germline V gene (reference sequence). CDR3 region: CATSRDGVAGNEQFF. The CDR3 DNA sequence: TGTGCCACCAGCAGAGACGGGGTAGCAGGGAATGAGCAGTTCTTC. Based on the CDR3 plus reference TRBV15 and TRBJ2-1, the full variable domain is DAMVIQNPRYQVTQFGKPVTLSCSQTLNHNVMYWYQQKSSQAPKLLFHYYDKDFNNEADTPDNFQSRRPNTSFCFLDIRSPGLGDTAMYLCATSRDGVAGNEQFFGPGTRLTVL.

The gene calls are TRBV6-2 or TRBV6-3 and TRBJ2-1, with D possibly TRBD2 on 6 matching bases. The CDR3 totals 14 residues. Germline V gene sequence: CDR1 MNHEY, CDR2 SVGEGT. V was pared by 0 bases and J by 8 bases, with 11 bases between. The CDR3 here is CASSYSGLNDEQFF. For the CDR3, the DNA is TGTGCCAGCAGTTACTCGGGACTGAATGATGAGCAGTTCTTC.

The chain has TRBV4-1 and TRBJ2-7; 8 bases map to TRBD1. Gene TRBJ2-5 matches the end of the DNA better, so the J call may be wrong. This CDR3 comprises 13 residues. CDR1 and CDR2 (germline): MGHRA, YSYEKL. For the CDR3, the DNA is TGCGCCAGCAGGGACAGGGAAGGAGAGACCCAGTACTTC. It is translated as CASRDREGETQYF.